One and the same sample provided the 5 T cell receptor beta chains below, sequenced in a study of blood T cell repertoires in COVID-19 (dated by TCRdb to 2020 to 2022). The protocol used for the library was the immunoSEQ multiplex PCR assay. TCRdb took over this immuneACCESS table, retaining in-frame rearrangements with V and J assigned. Such tables are incomplete; in checked studies, under half of the missing clones stem from an unresolved V gene, and the remainder is unexplained. This sample comprises 75,000 to 100,000 clones, about nine tenths of them detected only once. The ten largest clonotypes hold around 5% of the sample. Sequences were obtained from peripheral blood. These receptor sequences come from a woman older than 75 with acute or convalescent COVID-19.

The chain joins TRBV7-8 to TRBJ2-2; perhaps TRBD2 as D (7 bases). The germline V and J ends were trimmed by 1 base and 13 bases, with 19 bases remaining between them. This CDR3 has 15 residues. The germline CDR1 and CDR2 sequences are SGHVS and FQNEAQ. CDR3 sequence reads: CASSLVGGQISLLFF. The CDR3 DNA reads TGTGCCAGCAGCTTAGTGGGGGGGCAGATTTCTTTGCTGTTTTTT.

The V and J genes are TRBV25-1 and TRBJ1-6; tentative D call: TRBD1 (6 bases). The germline V gene has CDR1 MGHDK and CDR2 SYGVNS. Trimming took off 4 bases at V and 7 bases at J, with 17 bases between the two ends. The CDR3 spans 16 residues. The CDR3 sequence: CASSASKGGANSPLHF. The CDR3 coding sequence is TGTGCCAGCAGTGCCTCGAAAGGGGGGGCCAATTCACCCCTCCACTTT.

The sample holds one count of this clone. The rearrangement joins TRBV7-8 to TRBJ2-3; TRBD2 matches at 7 bases. J gave up 2 bases and V 4 bases, and 15 bases lay outside the gene matches. The length of the CDR3 is 18 residues. Germline CDR1 is SGHVS and CDR2 is FQNEAQ. This CDR3 is CASSSQVGGGLNTDTQYF. The CDR3 bases are TGTGCCAGCAGCTCCCAGGTCGGCGGGGGACTCAACACAGATACGCAGTATTTT.

The V call is TRBV7-9, the J call TRBJ1-2, with 8 bases fitting TRBD1. Germline CDR1 reads SEHNR; CDR2 reads FQNEAQ (reference sequence). V shed 5 bases, J shed 7 bases, and the junction held 12 bases outside the gene matches. The CDR3 is 15 residues long. The CDR3 DNA reads TGTGCCAGCAGCCACCTGGACAGGGTAGAAGGTGGCTACACCTTC. Its translation: CASSHLDRVEGGYTF.

The V call is TRBV6-5, the J call TRBJ1-5; D is perhaps TRBD1 (5 bases). The CDR3 sequence is 13 residues long. The germline V and J ends were trimmed by 4 bases and 5 bases, with 9 bases remaining between them. Germline V gene sequence: CDR1 MNHEY, CDR2 SVGAGI. DNA of the CDR3: TGTGCCAGCAGTTTAGGGGTCCATCAGCCCCAGCATTTT. Encoded protein: CASSLGVHQPQHF.